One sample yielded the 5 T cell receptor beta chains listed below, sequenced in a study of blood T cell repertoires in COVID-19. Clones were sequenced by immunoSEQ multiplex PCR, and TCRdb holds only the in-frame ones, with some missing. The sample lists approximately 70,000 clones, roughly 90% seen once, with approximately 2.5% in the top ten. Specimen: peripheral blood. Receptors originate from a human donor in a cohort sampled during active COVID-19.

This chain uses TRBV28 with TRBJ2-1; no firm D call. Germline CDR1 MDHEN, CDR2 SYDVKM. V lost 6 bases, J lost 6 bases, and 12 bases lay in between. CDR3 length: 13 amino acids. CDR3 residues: CASSPGTPNEQFF. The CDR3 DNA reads TGTGCCAGCAGCCCAGGCACGCCCAATGAGCAGTTCTTC.

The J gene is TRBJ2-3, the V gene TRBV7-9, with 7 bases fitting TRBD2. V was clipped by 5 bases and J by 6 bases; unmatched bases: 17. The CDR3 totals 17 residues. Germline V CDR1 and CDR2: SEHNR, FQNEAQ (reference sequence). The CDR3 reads CASSTNSGTYGGDTQYF. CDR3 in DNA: TGTGCCAGCAGCACAAACTCCGGGACCTACGGGGGGGATACGCAGTATTTT.

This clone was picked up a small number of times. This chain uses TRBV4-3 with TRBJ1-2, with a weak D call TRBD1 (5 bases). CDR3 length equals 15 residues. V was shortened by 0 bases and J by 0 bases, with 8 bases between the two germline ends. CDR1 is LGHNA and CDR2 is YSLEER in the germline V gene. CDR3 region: CASSQDWGPNYGYTF. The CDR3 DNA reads TGCGCCAGCAGCCAAGATTGGGGCCCTAACTATGGCTACACCTTC.

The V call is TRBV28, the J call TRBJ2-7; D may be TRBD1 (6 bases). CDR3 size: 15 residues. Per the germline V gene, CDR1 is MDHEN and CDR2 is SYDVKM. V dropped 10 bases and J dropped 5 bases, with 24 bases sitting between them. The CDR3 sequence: CATHGAGQGINEQYF. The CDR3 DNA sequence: TGTGCCACGCACGGGGCGGGCCAGGGGATTAACGAGCAGTACTTC.

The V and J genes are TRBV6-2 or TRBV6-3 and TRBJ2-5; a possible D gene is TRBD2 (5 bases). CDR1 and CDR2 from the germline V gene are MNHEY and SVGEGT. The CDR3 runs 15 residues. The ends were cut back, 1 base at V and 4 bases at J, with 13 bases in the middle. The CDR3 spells CASSYYGMVGETQYF. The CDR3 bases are TGTGCCAGCAGTTACTACGGGATGGTCGGAGAGACCCAGTACTTC.